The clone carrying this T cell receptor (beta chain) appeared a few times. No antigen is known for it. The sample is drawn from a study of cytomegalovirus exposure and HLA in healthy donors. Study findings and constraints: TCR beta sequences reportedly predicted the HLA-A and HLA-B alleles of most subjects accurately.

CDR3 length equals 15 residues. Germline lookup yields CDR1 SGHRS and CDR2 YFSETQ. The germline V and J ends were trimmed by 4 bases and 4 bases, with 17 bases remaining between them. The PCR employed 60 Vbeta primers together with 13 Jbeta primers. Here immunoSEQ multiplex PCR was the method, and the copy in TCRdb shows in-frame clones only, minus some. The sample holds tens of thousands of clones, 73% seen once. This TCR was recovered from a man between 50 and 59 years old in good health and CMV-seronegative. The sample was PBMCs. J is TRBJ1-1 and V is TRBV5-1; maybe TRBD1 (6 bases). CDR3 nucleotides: TGCGCCAGCAGCCTCTTACAGGGTAGTGCCACTGAAGCTTTCTTT. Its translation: CASSLLQGSATEAFF.